This TCR beta chain emerged from a study of blood T cell repertoires in COVID-19. Germline CDR1 MNHNS, CDR2 SASEGT. V gave up 3 bases and J gave up 12 bases, with 9 bases separating them. This CDR3 is built from 11 residues. Here immunoSEQ multiplex PCR was the method, and the copy in TCRdb shows in-frame clones only, minus some. The table shows about 68,000 clones, with approximately 83% occurring only once. V usage is TRBV6-1 and J usage is TRBJ1-5, with D tentatively TRBD1 (5 bases). Sequenced input: peripheral blood. The sequence derives from an elderly man with acute or convalescent COVID-19. The CDR3 is CASSDGADQHF. As DNA, the CDR3 is TGTGCCAGCAGTGATGGGGCGGACCAGCATTTT.